This TCR beta chain emerged from a study of T cell responses to AZD1222 COVID-19 vaccine. This clone has only one observation. Its specificity is not known. The method was immunoSEQ multiplex PCR; TCRdb's version includes in-frame clones alone and lacks a portion of them. The table has 200,000 or so clones, 80% to 95% seen once. Findings and caveats of the study: Only a handful of individuals given AZD1222 were seropositive at baseline. Compared with day 0, the breadth and depth of the Spike-specific TCR repertoire rose significantly after two doses of AZD1222.

The sequencing here drew on peripheral blood, taken on day 0 of AZD1222 vaccination. This TCR derives from an adult in good health.

The CDR3: CASWGLGQGTGYTF. In DNA, the CDR3 is TGTGCCAGTTGGGGGTTGGGACAGGGTACTGGCTACACCTTC. The gene calls are TRBV25-1 and TRBJ1-2; 9 bases align to TRBD1. Germline-derived CDR1 and CDR2 are MGHDK and SYGVNS. The CDR3 runs 14 residues. V lost 9 bases and J lost 7; bases outside the gene matches: 12.